The 9 T cell receptor beta chains listed next were all sequenced from one sample in a study of metastatic and nonmetastatic thyroid tumors. TCRdb re-clonotyped the PCR reads through MiXCR. Among more than 40,000 clones listed, roughly 16% were seen once. No patient had received any treatment before thyroid surgery. The sample was blood. All receptors come from a female donor with papillary thyroid cancer or a benign thyroid nodule (not recorded which). Some clones in this sample may be carry-over from other donors' samples.

At least ten counts were recorded for this clone. The CDR3 reads CASSSAGELSEQFF. The CDR3 region has the DNA TGCGCCAGCAGCTCAGCGGGAGAGTTGAGCGAGCAGTTCTTC. The genes are TRBV5-1 and TRBJ2-1, with 8 bases matching TRBD2. Germline V gene data show CDR1 as SGHRS and CDR2 as YFSETQ. The CDR3 is 14 amino acids. V shed 3 bases and J 10 bases; nucleotides not matched to a gene: 9.

This clone has ten or more counts. The sample has other DNA sequences that encode this CDR3 too. The rearrangement joins TRBV6-1 to TRBJ1-3; tentatively, D is TRBD1 (6 bases). CDR3 length: 15 residues. Looked up from germline, CDR1 is MNHNS and CDR2 is SASEGT. Trimming removed 3 bases at V and 0 bases at J, with 9 bases between. This CDR3 reads CASSDTGISGNTIYF. CDR3 coding DNA: TGTGCCAGCAGTGACACAGGGATCTCTGGAAACACCATATATTTT.

This sequence joins TRBV7-8 and TRBJ1-4, with no clear D. Trimming removed 8 bases from V and 5 bases from J, with 12 bases in between. CDR1 is SGHVS and CDR2 is FQNEAQ in the germline V gene. This CDR3 contains 13 residues. CDR3 loop: CASGTVVNEKLFF. The CDR3 DNA follows: TGTGCCAGCGGTACTGTAGTAAATGAAAAACTGTTTTTT.

This clone was seen at least ten times. The rearrangement joins TRBV19 to TRBJ1-1; D uncertain. Germline values: CDR1 LNHDA, CDR2 SQIVND (reference sequence). This CDR3 comprises 14 residues. The V and J ends lost 2 bases and 2 bases respectively, with 9 bases between them. This chain's CDR3 is CASSIRNGNTEAFF. CDR3 in DNA: TGTGCCAGTAGTATAAGGAACGGAAACACTGAAGCTTTCTTT.

This clone was counted ten times or more. The rearrangement links TRBV5-1 to TRBJ2-3; 10 positions agree with TRBD2. The germline V gene encodes CDR1 SGHRS and CDR2 YFSETQ. The CDR3 runs to 16 residues. The trim removed 2 bases at V and 2 bases at J, leaving 5 bases unmatched. CDR3 sequence reads: CASSFSGGLSTDTQYF. In DNA, the CDR3 is TGCGCCAGCAGCTTTAGCGGGGGGCTTTCCACAGATACGCAGTATTTT.

This clone was seen a few times. This sequence joins TRBV3-1 and TRBJ2-2, with TRBD2 as a possible D gene (5 bases). The CDR3 contains 15 residues. Germline CDR1 reads LGHDT; CDR2 reads YNNKEL (reference sequence). V gave up 0 bases and J gave up 9 bases, with 14 bases separating them. The CDR3 sequence is CASSQDTNSGRELFF. CDR3 sequence (DNA): TGTGCCAGCAGCCAAGATACGAACTCCGGGAGGGAGCTGTTTTTT. The full variable domain, with the rest looked up from reference TRBV3-1 and TRBJ2-2, is DTAVSQTPKYLVTQMGNDKSIKCEQNLGHDTMYWYKQDSKKFLKIMFSYNNKELIINETVPNRFSPKSPDKAHLNLHINSLELGDSAVYFCASSQDTNSGRELFFGEGSRLTVL.

Within the sample, this clone is medium-sized. CDR3 sequence (DNA): TGTGCCAGCAGTTTACCCCCAGGGGTCGAGCAGTACTTC. Encoded protein: CASSLPPGVEQYF. V is TRBV28 and J is TRBJ2-7; weak D call: TRBD1 (6 bases). Per germline, CDR1 MDHEN and CDR2 SYDVKM. The CDR3 totals 13 residues. Deletions cut 2 bases from V and 6 bases from J, with 11 bases between.

On this clone itself: This CDR3 is also generated by other DNA sequences in the sample. This sequence joins TRBV24-1 and TRBJ2-1; 11 bases map to TRBD2. With V trimmed by 3 bases and J by 0 bases, 21 bases remained unmatched. The CDR3 covers 23 residues. The germline gives CDR1 KGHDR, CDR2 SFDVKD. The CDR3 DNA follows: TGTGCCACCAGTGATAGAAGGGCCGTGCCGGGATTAGCGGGAGGGCTCTCCTACAATGAGCAGTTCTTC. Amino acids: CATSDRRAVPGLAGGLSYNEQFF.

This clone was observed at least ten times. The chain is built from TRBV7-9 and TRBJ1-6; possibly TRBD1 for D (5 bases). Germline loops: CDR1 SEHNR, CDR2 FQNEAQ (reference sequence). V was trimmed by 2 bases and J by 7 bases, leaving 15 bases between them. This CDR3 spans 16 amino acids. The CDR3 protein is CASSLSPGLDNSPLHF. Here the CDR3 DNA reads TGTGCCAGCAGCTTATCGCCAGGGCTAGACAATTCACCCCTCCACTTT.